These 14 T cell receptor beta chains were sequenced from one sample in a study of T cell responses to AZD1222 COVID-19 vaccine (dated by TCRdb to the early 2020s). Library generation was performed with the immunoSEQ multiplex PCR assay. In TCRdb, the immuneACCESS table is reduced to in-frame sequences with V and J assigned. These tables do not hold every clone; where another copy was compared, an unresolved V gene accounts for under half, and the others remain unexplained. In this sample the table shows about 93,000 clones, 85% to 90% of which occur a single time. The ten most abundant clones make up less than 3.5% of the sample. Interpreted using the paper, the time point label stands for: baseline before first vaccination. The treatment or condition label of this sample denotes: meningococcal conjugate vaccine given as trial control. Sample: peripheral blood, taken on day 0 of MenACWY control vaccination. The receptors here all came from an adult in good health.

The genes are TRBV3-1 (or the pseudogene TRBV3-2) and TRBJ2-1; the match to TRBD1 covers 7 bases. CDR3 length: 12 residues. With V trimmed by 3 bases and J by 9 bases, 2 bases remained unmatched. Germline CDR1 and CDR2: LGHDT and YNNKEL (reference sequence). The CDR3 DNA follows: TGTGCCAGCAGCCATTCAGGGGGTGAGCAGTTCTTC. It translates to CASSHSGGEQFF.

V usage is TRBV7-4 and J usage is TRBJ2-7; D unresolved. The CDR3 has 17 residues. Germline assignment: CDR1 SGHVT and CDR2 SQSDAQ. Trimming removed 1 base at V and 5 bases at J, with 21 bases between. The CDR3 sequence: CASSLVSPPRGMNEQYF. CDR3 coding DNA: TGTGCCAGCAGCTTAGTCTCCCCCCCCCGAGGTATGAACGAGCAGTACTTC.

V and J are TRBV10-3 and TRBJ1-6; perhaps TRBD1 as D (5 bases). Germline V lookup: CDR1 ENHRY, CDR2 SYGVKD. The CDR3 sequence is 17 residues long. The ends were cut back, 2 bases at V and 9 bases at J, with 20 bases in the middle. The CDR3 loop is CAISETLQAAGISPLHF. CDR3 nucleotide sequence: TGTGCCATCAGTGAGACCCTACAGGCGGCCGGGATTTCACCCCTCCACTTT.

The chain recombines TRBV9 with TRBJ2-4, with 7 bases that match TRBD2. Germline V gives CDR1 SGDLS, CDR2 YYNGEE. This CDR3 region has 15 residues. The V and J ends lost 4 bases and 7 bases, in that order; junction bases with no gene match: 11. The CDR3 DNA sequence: TGTGCCAGCAGCCGTAGGACGGGGGGAGATAACATTCAGTACTTC. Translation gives CASSRRTGGDNIQYF.

The CDR3, as DNA: TGTGCCAGCAGGGGCGGGACTCCTGAGGCCTACGAGCAGTACTTC. It specifies CASRGGTPEAYEQYF. This chain joins TRBV28 and TRBJ2-7; D may be TRBD2 (6 bases). The CDR3 covers 15 residues. V shed 6 bases and J shed 2 bases, with 17 bases lying between them. Germline CDR1 and CDR2: MDHEN and SYDVKM. Based on the CDR3 plus reference TRBV28 and TRBJ2-7, the full variable domain is DVKVTQSSRYLVKRTGEKVFLECVQDMDHENMFWYRQDPGLGLRLIYFSYDVKMKEKGDIPEGYSVSREKKERFSLILESASTNQTSMYLCASRGGTPEAYEQYFGPGTRLTVT.

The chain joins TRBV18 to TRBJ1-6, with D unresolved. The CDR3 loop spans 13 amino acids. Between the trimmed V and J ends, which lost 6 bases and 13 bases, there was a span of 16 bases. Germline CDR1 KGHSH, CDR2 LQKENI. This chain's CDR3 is CASSPDRGRPLHF. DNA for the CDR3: TGTGCCAGCTCCCCGGACCGCGGAAGGCCCCTCCACTTT.

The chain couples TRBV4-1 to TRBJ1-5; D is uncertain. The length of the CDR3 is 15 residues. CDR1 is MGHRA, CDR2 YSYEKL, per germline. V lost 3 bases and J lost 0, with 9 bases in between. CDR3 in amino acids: CASSQGGGSNQPQHF. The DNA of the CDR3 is TGCGCCAGCAGCCAGGGCGGAGGTAGCAATCAGCCCCAGCATTTT.

The CDR3 spells CASSFRGTGETYEQYF. The CDR3 DNA reads as TGTGCCAGCAGCTTTAGAGGGACAGGCGAAACCTACGAGCAGTACTTC. The J gene is TRBJ2-7, the V gene TRBV5-5; 8 bases match TRBD1. The CDR3 loop spans 16 amino acids. J was trimmed by 2 bases and V by 2 bases; bases with no gene match: 9. The germline V gene has CDR1 SGHKS and CDR2 YYEKEE (reference sequence). The full variable domain, in which reference TRBV5-5 and TRBJ2-7 provide the parts outside the CDR3, is DAGVTQSPTHLIKTRGQQVTLRCSPISGHKSVSWYQQVLGQGPQFIFQYYEKEERGRGNFPDRFSARQFPNYSSELNVNALLLGDSALYLCASSFRGTGETYEQYFGPGTRLTVT.

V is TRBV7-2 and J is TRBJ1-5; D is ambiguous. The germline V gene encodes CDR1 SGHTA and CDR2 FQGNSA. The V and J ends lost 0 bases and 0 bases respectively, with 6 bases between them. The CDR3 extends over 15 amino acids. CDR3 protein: CASSLAWDSNQPQHF. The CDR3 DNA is TGTGCCAGCAGCTTAGCGTGGGATAGCAATCAGCCCCAGCATTTT.

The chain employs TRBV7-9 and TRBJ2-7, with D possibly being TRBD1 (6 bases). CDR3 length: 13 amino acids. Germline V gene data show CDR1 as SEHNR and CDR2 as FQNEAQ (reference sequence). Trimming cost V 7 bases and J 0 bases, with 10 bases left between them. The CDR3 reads CASTLDSSYEQYF. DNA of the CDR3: TGTGCCAGCACCTTGGACAGCTCCTACGAGCAGTACTTC.

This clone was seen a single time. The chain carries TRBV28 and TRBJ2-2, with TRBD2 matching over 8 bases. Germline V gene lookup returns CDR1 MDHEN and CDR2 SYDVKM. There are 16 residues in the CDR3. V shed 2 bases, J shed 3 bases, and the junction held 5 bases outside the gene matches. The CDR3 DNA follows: TGTGCCAGCAGTTTAAGCAGCGGGAGCTACACCGGGGAGCTGTTTTTT. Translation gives CASSLSSGSYTGELFF.

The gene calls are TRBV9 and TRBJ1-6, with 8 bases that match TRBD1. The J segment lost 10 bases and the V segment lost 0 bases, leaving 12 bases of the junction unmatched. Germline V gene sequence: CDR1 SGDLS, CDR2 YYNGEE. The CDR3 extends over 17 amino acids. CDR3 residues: CASSVGTAGTGQSPLHF. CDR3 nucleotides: TGTGCCAGCAGCGTAGGGACTGCCGGGACAGGCCAATCACCCCTCCACTTT.

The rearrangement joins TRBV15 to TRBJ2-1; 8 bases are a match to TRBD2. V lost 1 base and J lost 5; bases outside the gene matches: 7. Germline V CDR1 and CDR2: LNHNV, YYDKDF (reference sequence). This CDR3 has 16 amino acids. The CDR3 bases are TGTGCCACCAGCAGAGTGTTGGGCGGGGGGAACAATGAGCAGTTCTTC. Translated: CATSRVLGGGNNEQFF.

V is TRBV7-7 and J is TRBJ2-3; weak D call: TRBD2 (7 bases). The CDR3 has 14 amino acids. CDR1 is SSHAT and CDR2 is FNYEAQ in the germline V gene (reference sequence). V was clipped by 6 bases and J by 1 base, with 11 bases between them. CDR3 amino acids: CASSRGARTDTQYF. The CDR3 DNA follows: TGTGCCAGCAGTCGGGGGGCCCGCACAGATACGCAGTATTTT.